Shown below are 22 T cell receptor beta chains from a single sample sequenced in a study of blood T cell repertoires in COVID-19. Clones were sequenced by immunoSEQ multiplex PCR, and TCRdb holds only the in-frame ones, with some missing. The table lists roughly 400,000 clones, nearly 90% of them singletons. Sequencing was carried out using PBMCs or T cells enriched from blood (not recorded which). The receptors shown here come from a young woman who had recovered from COVID-19.

This clone was seen once. This chain links TRBV3-1 (or the pseudogene TRBV3-2) with TRBJ1-5; perhaps TRBD1 as D (6 bases). The germline V gene has CDR1 LGHDT and CDR2 YNNKEL (reference sequence). The CDR3 loop spans 11 amino acids. V was trimmed by 1 base and J by 14 bases, leaving 9 bases between them. This chain's CDR3 is CASSQGQEKHF. The CDR3 region has the DNA TGTGCCAGCAGCCAAGGACAGGAAAAGCATTTT.

This clone was seen once. The V gene is TRBV9, the J gene TRBJ1-3; 10 nucleotides match TRBD1. V trimming: 4 bases; J trimming: 4 bases; junction bases outside the gene matches: 14. Germline V gives CDR1 SGDLS, CDR2 YYNGEE. The CDR3 has 18 amino acids. In DNA form, the CDR3 reads TGTGCCAGCAGCCTATGGGGACAGGGGCAGTATCCGGGAAACACCATATATTTT. Translation: CASSLWGQGQYPGNTIYF.

The chain couples TRBV6-4 to TRBJ1-1, with D unresolved. Germline V gene data show CDR1 as MRHNA and CDR2 as SNTAGT. V lost 5 bases, J lost 0 bases, and 7 bases lay in between. This CDR3 comprises 13 residues. CDR3 region: CASSREVNTEAFF. The CDR3, as DNA: TGTGCCAGCAGTCGGGAGGTGAACACTGAAGCTTTCTTT.

V gene TRBV2 combines with J gene TRBJ2-2; the match to TRBD1 covers 9 bases. V trimming: 6 bases; J trimming: 3 bases; junction bases outside the gene matches: 8. This CDR3 has 16 amino acids. Germline V gene sequence: CDR1 SNHLY, CDR2 FYNNEI. The CDR3 nucleotides read TGTGCCAGCAGCGACAGGGGGTTAACGTACACCGGGGAGCTGTTTTTT. This translates into CASSDRGLTYTGELFF.

The chain carries TRBV29-1 and TRBJ2-2; D gene unclear. V was cut by 6 bases and J by 0 bases, with 14 bases left in between. The CDR3 consists of 15 residues. CDR1 and CDR2 (germline): SQVTM, ANQGSEA. CDR3: CSVGGVTANTGELFF. CDR3 nucleotides: TGCAGCGTGGGCGGTGTAACAGCGAACACCGGGGAGCTGTTTTTT.

The DNA of the CDR3 is TGTGCCAGCAGCCCGGGCAGGGGGCACACCGGGGAGCTGTTTTTT. Its protein product is CASSPGRGHTGELFF. V gene TRBV6-2 or TRBV6-3 combines with J gene TRBJ2-2; 8 bases agree with TRBD1. The CDR3 contains 15 residues. The germline V gene has CDR1 MNHEY and CDR2 SVGEGT. The trim removed 6 bases at V and 3 bases at J, leaving 6 bases unmatched.

The gene calls are TRBV19 and TRBJ2-1; no reliable D call. Germline V gene data show CDR1 as LNHDA and CDR2 as SQIVND (reference sequence). The V and J ends lost 5 bases and 2 bases respectively, with 10 bases between them. The CDR3 is 14 residues long. The CDR3 reads CASSVRLTYNEQFF. The DNA of the CDR3 is TGTGCCAGTAGTGTAAGACTGACCTACAATGAGCAGTTCTTC.

The chain uses TRBV12-5 and TRBJ1-1; maybe TRBD1 (6 bases). Between the trimmed V and J ends, which lost 0 bases and 6 bases, there was a span of 17 bases. Germline V gives CDR1 LGHNT, CDR2 FRNRAP. The CDR3 extends over 16 amino acids. Written as DNA, the CDR3 is TGTGCTAGTGGTTTGGTAAATGTTCAGGGGATGGCTGAAGCTTTCTTT. It translates to CASGLVNVQGMAEAFF.

V and J are TRBV9 and TRBJ1-2, with 10 bases lining up with TRBD1. V lost 0 bases and J lost 3; bases outside the gene matches: 2. The V gene's germline CDR1 is SGDLS and CDR2 YYNGEE. The length of the CDR3 is 15 residues. In DNA, the CDR3 is TGTGCCAGCAGCGTAGGGGACAGGGGATACTATGGCTACACCTTC. Translated, it gives CASSVGDRGYYGYTF.

The CDR3: CASSLFQGQNTEAFF. As DNA, the CDR3 is TGTGCCAGCAGTTTATTTCAGGGCCAGAACACTGAAGCTTTCTTT. The chain carries TRBV28 and TRBJ1-1, with D perhaps matching TRBD1 (5 bases). V was pared by 1 base and J by 1 base, with 10 bases between. Germline V CDR1 and CDR2: MDHEN, SYDVKM. The CDR3 covers 15 residues.

This rearrangement joins TRBV18 to TRBJ2-5; 8 bases map to TRBD2. Germline V gene sequence: CDR1 KGHSH, CDR2 LQKENI. The V gene end was trimmed by 3 bases and the J gene end by 5 bases; junction bases not matched to a gene: 8. This CDR3 has 15 amino acids. CDR3 nucleotide sequence: TGTGCCAGCTCACCGAGGACTAGCTGGGAGGAGACCCAGTACTTC. It encodes CASSPRTSWEETQYF.

The chain links TRBV4-3 to TRBJ2-2; TRBD2 matches at 9 bases. Germline V CDR1 and CDR2: LGHNA, YSLEER. J lost 8 bases, V lost 4 bases, and 17 bases had no gene match. The CDR3 extends over 18 amino acids. CDR3 sequence: CASSLAVAGARGVGELFF. The DNA of the CDR3 is TGCGCCAGCAGCCTCGCGGTAGCGGGGGCACGGGGTGTGGGGGAGCTGTTTTTT.

The CDR3 sequence is CASSLNRAGYGYTF. The CDR3 nucleotides read TGCGCCAGCAGCTTGAACAGGGCTGGATATGGCTACACCTTC. This rearrangement joins TRBV5-1 to TRBJ1-2, with D possibly being TRBD1 (6 bases). The germline V gene has CDR1 SGHRS and CDR2 YFSETQ. Deletions cut 1 base from V and 5 bases from J, with 12 bases between. The CDR3 sequence is 14 residues long.

V is TRBV12-5 and J is TRBJ1-1; D is perhaps TRBD1 (5 bases). Per germline, CDR1 LGHNT and CDR2 FRNRAP. Trimming removed 0 bases from V and 10 bases from J, with 12 bases in between. The CDR3 runs 13 residues. The CDR3 nucleotides are TGTGCTAGTGGTTTGGTGGGGCAGGCGGTAGCTTTCTTT. Its translation is CASGLVGQAVAFF.

CDR3 sequence reads: CASSPLGRTEAFF. The CDR3 nucleotides read TGTGCCAGCTCACCACTGGGGAGAACTGAAGCTTTCTTT. V and J are TRBV18 and TRBJ1-1; D is undetermined. This CDR3 has 13 residues. Germline V gives CDR1 KGHSH, CDR2 LQKENI. Between the trimmed V and J ends, which lost 1 base and 5 bases, there was a span of 8 bases.

The chain carries TRBV4-1 and TRBJ2-4; 12 nucleotides match TRBD2. V lost 4 bases to trimming and J lost 0 bases; unmatched junction nucleotides: 7. Germline V gene sequence: CDR1 MGHRA, CDR2 YSYEKL. The CDR3 sequence is 18 residues long. The CDR3 protein is CASSPGLAGGLAKNIQYF. The DNA of the CDR3 is TGCGCCAGCAGCCCTGGTCTAGCGGGAGGGTTAGCCAAAAACATTCAGTACTTC.

The chain uses TRBV7-9 and TRBJ1-1; 7 nucleotides align to TRBD1. CDR1 is SEHNR, CDR2 FQNEAQ, per germline (reference sequence). Unmatched junction bases numbered 8, after V lost 5 bases and J lost 5 bases. The CDR3 totals 14 residues. The CDR3 here is CASSPRQGVTEAFF. The CDR3 DNA sequence: TGTGCCAGCAGCCCCAGACAGGGCGTGACTGAAGCTTTCTTT.

The chain joins TRBV9 to TRBJ2-7; TRBD2 aligns across 8 bases. CDR3 size: 15 residues. From germline, CDR1 is SGDLS and CDR2 YYNGEE. V lost 0 bases, J lost 5 bases, and 7 bases stayed unmatched. DNA for the CDR3: TGTGCCAGCAGCGTAGAGCCGGGAGGGGTCGACGAGCAGTACTTC. Translation gives CASSVEPGGVDEQYF. Together with reference TRBV9 and TRBJ2-7, the CDR3 gives the full variable domain: DSGVTQTPKHLITATGQRVTLRCSPRSGDLSVYWYQQSLDQGLQFLIQYYNGEERAKGNILERFSAQQFPDLHSELNLSSLELGDSALYFCASSVEPGGVDEQYFGPGTRLTVT.

V gene TRBV6-5 combines with J gene TRBJ2-5; perhaps TRBD1 as D (6 bases). There are 14 residues in the CDR3. V was pared by 6 bases and J by 1 base, with 12 bases between. In germline, CDR1 is MNHEY, CDR2 SVGAGI. CDR3 in amino acids: CASSRGRTQETQYF. The CDR3 DNA sequence: TGTGCCAGCAGCAGGGGACGGACCCAAGAGACCCAGTACTTC.

A remark on this clone: Distinct nucleotide sequences in the sample also encode this CDR3. The J gene is TRBJ1-6, the V gene TRBV9; D uncertain. Germline loops: CDR1 SGDLS, CDR2 YYNGEE. Trimming stripped 0 bases from V and 5 bases from J, with 6 bases between. The CDR3 extends over 14 amino acids. CDR3 nucleotides: TGTGCCAGCAGCGTAGGTGCAGATAATTCACCCCTCCACTTT. This gives the protein CASSVGADNSPLHF.

This rearrangement joins TRBV5-6 to TRBJ1-1; the D gene is possibly TRBD1 (5 bases). There are 15 residues in the CDR3. Looked up from germline, CDR1 is SGHDT and CDR2 is YYEEEE. V was clipped by 4 bases and J by 4 bases, with 17 bases between them. The chain's CDR3 is CASSPDETGGTEAFF. In nucleotides, the CDR3 is TGTGCCAGCAGCCCGGACGAAACAGGCGGCACTGAAGCTTTCTTT. Using reference TRBV5-6 and TRBJ1-1 for the parts outside the CDR3, the full variable domain is DAGVTQSPTHLIKTRGQQVTLRCSPKSGHDTVSWYQQALGQGPQFIFQYYEEEERQRGNFPDRFSGHQFPNYSSELNVNALLLGDSALYLCASSPDETGGTEAFFGQGTRLTVV.

The gene calls are TRBV10-3 and TRBJ1-2; D uncertain. Germline CDR1 ENHRY, CDR2 SYGVKD. This CDR3 is built from 16 residues. Trimming pared 3 bases from V and 2 bases from J, leaving 16 bases between. The CDR3 region is CAISETVVSTNYGYTF. The CDR3 DNA follows: TGTGCCATCAGTGAAACAGTGGTTTCCACAAACTATGGCTACACCTTC.